Following are 18 T cell receptor beta chains from one sample sequenced in a study of control samples from healthy donors and cancer patients. Profiling relied on immunoSEQ multiplex PCR, and the TCRdb table lists in-frame clones only, not all of them. The repertoire consists of approximately 150,000 clones, with approximately 86% occurring once and the leading ten covering over 1.5%. Sequenced sample: blood. The receptors were sampled from a young man in good health.

The chain is built from TRBV4-2 and TRBJ1-3; the match to TRBD1 covers 10 bases. The CDR3 covers 18 residues. Looked up from germline, CDR1 is LGHNA and CDR2 is YNFKEQ. Trimming removed 3 bases from V and 0 bases from J; junction bases left unmatched: 8. CDR3 sequence: CASSQWLGQGSSGNTIYF. CDR3 coding DNA: TGTGCCAGCAGCCAGTGGTTGGGACAGGGGAGCTCTGGAAACACCATATATTTT.

The genes are TRBV7-2 and TRBJ2-7; D is possibly TRBD1 or TRBD2 (5 bases each). The V gene lost 6 bases and the J gene lost 4 bases, with 16 bases spanning the gap. The CDR3 contains 14 residues. CDR1 and CDR2 (germline): SGHTA, FQGNSA. The CDR3 coding sequence is TGTGCCAGCAGTTCAGGGCGGACTCAGTACGAGCAGTACTTC. Translation gives CASSSGRTQYEQYF.

The chain is built from TRBV10-3 and TRBJ1-2, with a weak D call TRBD1 (5 bases). There are 13 residues in the CDR3. CDR1 and CDR2 from the germline V gene are ENHRY and SYGVKD. With 9 bases removed from V and 0 bases from J, the gap between germline ends came to 11 bases. The CDR3 bases are TGTGCCATACAAAGGGGAGCTAACTATGGCTACACCTTC. Protein sequence: CAIQRGANYGYTF.

The genes are TRBV19 and TRBJ1-2; D unresolved. The CDR3 runs 15 residues. V was pared by 5 bases and J by 4 bases, with 17 bases between. Germline lookup yields CDR1 LNHDA and CDR2 SQIVND (reference sequence). The CDR3 loop is CASSSGLPVGYGYTF. The DNA for the CDR3 is TGTGCCAGTAGTTCGGGCCTCCCAGTGGGCTATGGCTACACCTTC.

This CDR3 reads CASSLPGGNTQYF. In DNA form, the CDR3 reads TGTGCCAGCAGCTTGCCGGGGGGTAATACGCAGTATTTT. The V and J genes are TRBV7-9 and TRBJ2-3; 7 bases align to TRBD2. Germline trimming cut 3 bases from V and 7 bases from J; bases unmatched to any gene: 4. The CDR3 is 13 amino acids. The germline V gene encodes CDR1 SEHNR and CDR2 FQNEAQ (reference sequence).

The gene calls are TRBV10-1 and TRBJ1-5, with no clear D. The CDR3 spans 11 residues. Germline V gene lookup returns CDR1 WNHNN and CDR2 SYGVQD (reference sequence). The V end lost 10 bases, the J end lost 0 bases, and 4 bases lay between the germline ends. The CDR3 reads CATLSNQPQHF. The CDR3 region has the DNA TGCGCCACTCTTAGCAATCAGCCCCAGCATTTT.

The chain employs TRBV4-3 and TRBJ2-4; 10 bases are a match to TRBD2. V lost 0 bases to trimming and J lost 6 bases; unmatched junction nucleotides: 5. The CDR3 totals 16 residues. CDR1 and CDR2 from the germline V gene are LGHNA and YSLEER. The CDR3 DNA sequence: TGCGCCAGCAGCCAAGATTGGGCTAGCGGGGGAAACATTCAGTACTTC. Its translation: CASSQDWASGGNIQYF.

This sequence joins TRBV6-1 and TRBJ1-5, with unresolved D. Looked up from germline, CDR1 is MNHNS and CDR2 is SASEGT. This CDR3 is 17 amino acids long. V was clipped by 0 bases and J by 2 bases, with 14 bases between them. For the CDR3, the DNA is TGTGCCAGCAGTGAAGCCACCGAAGGGCTGGGCAATCAGCCCCAGCATTTT. It translates to CASSEATEGLGNQPQHF.

This chain joins TRBV4-2 and TRBJ1-4; D is unclear. The CDR3 is 15 residues long. Trimming took off 1 base at V and 0 bases at J, with 6 bases between the two ends. Germline V gives CDR1 LGHNA, CDR2 YNFKEQ. CDR3: CASSQGTATNEKLFF. The CDR3 DNA reads TGTGCCAGCAGCCAAGGAACTGCAACTAATGAAAAACTGTTTTTT.

The chain links TRBV30 to TRBJ1-2; TRBD1 aligns across 9 bases. CDR1 is GTSNPN and CDR2 is SVGIG in the germline V gene (reference sequence). J was trimmed by 4 bases and V by 0 bases; bases with no gene match: 6. The CDR3 is 15 amino acids. The CDR3 DNA follows: TGTGCCTGGAGTGTAAAGACAGGGGGGGGCTATGGCTACACCTTC. This translates into CAWSVKTGGGYGYTF.

The chain employs TRBV5-5 and TRBJ1-2; 7 bases line up with TRBD1. Germline V gives CDR1 SGHKS, CDR2 YYEKEE (reference sequence). J lost 4 bases, V lost 4 bases, and 13 bases had no gene match. This CDR3 spans 16 amino acids. This chain's CDR3 is CASSEVLETGSYGYTF. The CDR3 coding sequence is TGTGCCAGCAGCGAAGTATTGGAGACAGGGTCCTATGGCTACACCTTC.

This chain joins TRBV29-1 and TRBJ2-7, with a possible D match to TRBD1 (6 bases). V gave up 6 bases and J gave up 3 bases, with 15 bases separating them. Germline values: CDR1 SQVTM, CDR2 ANQGSEA. CDR3 length: 13 amino acids. In DNA, the CDR3 is TGCAGCGTGGGGGCGGGCCTTGGCTACGAGCAGTACTTC. As protein: CSVGAGLGYEQYF.

The rearrangement joins TRBV25-1 to TRBJ2-2; tentative D call: TRBD1 (5 bases). Germline V CDR1 and CDR2: MGHDK, SYGVNS. The CDR3 has 16 residues. V was trimmed by 2 bases and J by 6 bases, leaving 16 bases between them. CDR3 coding DNA: TGTGCCAGCAGTGAAAATTGGCAGGGCGTCCCCGGGGAGCTGTTTTTT. As protein: CASSENWQGVPGELFF.

This chain uses TRBV28 with TRBJ1-1; a possible D gene is TRBD1 (5 bases). V lost 5 bases and J 4 bases, leaving 14 bases between the germline ends. This CDR3 region has 14 residues. Germline V CDR1 and CDR2: MDHEN, SYDVKM. CDR3 DNA: TGTGCCAGCAGTCTGTCAAGGGGTCTCACTGAAGCTTTCTTT. Protein sequence: CASSLSRGLTEAFF.

Note on this clone: This CDR3 is also generated by other DNA sequences in the sample. The chain is built from TRBV27 and TRBJ2-1; D possibly corresponds to TRBD1 (6 bases). Between the trimmed V and J ends, which lost 3 bases and 7 bases, there was a span of 7 bases. Germline V gene lookup returns CDR1 MNHEY and CDR2 SMNVEV (reference sequence). The CDR3 spans 12 residues. DNA of the CDR3: TGTGCCAGCAGTTTGACAGGAAATGAGCAGTTCTTC. It codes for CASSLTGNEQFF.

The chain recombines TRBV27 with TRBJ1-1; a possible D gene is TRBD1 (6 bases). This CDR3 spans 15 amino acids. Germline V gene sequence: CDR1 MNHEY, CDR2 SMNVEV (reference sequence). V lost 0 bases and J lost 1, with 9 bases in between. The CDR3 spells CASSLSDRRNTEAFF. In DNA, the CDR3 is TGTGCCAGCAGTTTATCCGACAGGAGGAACACTGAAGCTTTCTTT.

The chain recombines TRBV7-2 with TRBJ2-5; D is unclear. The V end lost 6 bases, the J end lost 2 bases, and 1 base lay between the germline ends. Germline lookup yields CDR1 SGHTA and CDR2 FQGNSA. CDR3 length equals 10 residues. The DNA for the CDR3 is TGTGCCAGCAGTCAAGAGACCCAGTACTTC. Translated, it gives CASSQETQYF.

The gene calls are TRBV6-1 and TRBJ2-7; no definite D call. The CDR3 contains 16 residues. V was cut by 0 bases and J by 2 bases, with 14 bases left in between. Per germline, CDR1 MNHNS and CDR2 SASEGT. CDR3 DNA: TGTGCCAGCAGTGAAGCGTTCCTCCGACGCGCCTACGAGCAGTACTTC. This codes for CASSEAFLRRAYEQYF.